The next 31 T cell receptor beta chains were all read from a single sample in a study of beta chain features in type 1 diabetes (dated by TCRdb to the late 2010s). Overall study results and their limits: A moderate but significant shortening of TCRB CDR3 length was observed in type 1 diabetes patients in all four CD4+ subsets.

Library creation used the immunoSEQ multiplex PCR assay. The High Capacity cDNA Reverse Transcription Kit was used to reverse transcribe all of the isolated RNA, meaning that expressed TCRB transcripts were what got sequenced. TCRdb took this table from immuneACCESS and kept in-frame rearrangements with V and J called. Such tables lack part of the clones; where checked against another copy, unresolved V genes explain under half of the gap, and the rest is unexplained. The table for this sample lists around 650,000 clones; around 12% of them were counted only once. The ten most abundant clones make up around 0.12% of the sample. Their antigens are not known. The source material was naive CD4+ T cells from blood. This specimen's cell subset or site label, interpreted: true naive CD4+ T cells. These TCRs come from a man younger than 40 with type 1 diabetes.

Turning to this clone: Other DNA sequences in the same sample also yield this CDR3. The CDR3 DNA reads TGTGCCAGCAGTGTCACAGATACGCAGTATTTT. It yields the protein CASSVTDTQYF. The chain joins TRBV2 to TRBJ2-3, with D unclear. Germline V gives CDR1 SNHLY, CDR2 FYNNEI. V lost 4 bases and J 2 bases, leaving 1 base between the germline ends. This CDR3 has 11 amino acids. Filled out from reference TRBV2 and TRBJ2-3, the complete variable domain reads EPEVTQTPSHQVTQMGQEVILRCVPISNHLYFYWYRQILGQKVEFLVSFYNNEISEKSEIFDDQFSVERPDGSNFTLKIRSTKLEDSAMYFCASSVTDTQYFGPGTRLTVL.

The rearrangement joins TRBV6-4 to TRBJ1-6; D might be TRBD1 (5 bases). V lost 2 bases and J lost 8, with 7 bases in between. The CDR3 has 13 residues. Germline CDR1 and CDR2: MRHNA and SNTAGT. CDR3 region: CASSDRGDSPLHF. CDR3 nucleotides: TGTGCCAGCAGTGACAGGGGTGATTCACCCCTCCACTTT.

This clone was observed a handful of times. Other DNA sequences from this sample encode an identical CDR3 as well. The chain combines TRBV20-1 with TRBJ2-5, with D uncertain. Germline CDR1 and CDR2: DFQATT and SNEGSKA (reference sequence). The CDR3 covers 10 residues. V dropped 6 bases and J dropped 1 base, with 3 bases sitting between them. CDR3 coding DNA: TGCAGTGCCAGCCAAGAGACCCAGTACTTC. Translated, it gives CSASQETQYF.

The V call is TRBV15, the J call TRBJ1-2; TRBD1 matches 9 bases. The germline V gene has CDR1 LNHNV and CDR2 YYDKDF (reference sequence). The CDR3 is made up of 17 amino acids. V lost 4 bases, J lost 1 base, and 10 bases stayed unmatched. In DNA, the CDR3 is TGTGCCACCAGCAAAGACAGGGGGTCTGAACTTAACTATGGCTACACCTTC. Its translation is CATSKDRGSELNYGYTF.

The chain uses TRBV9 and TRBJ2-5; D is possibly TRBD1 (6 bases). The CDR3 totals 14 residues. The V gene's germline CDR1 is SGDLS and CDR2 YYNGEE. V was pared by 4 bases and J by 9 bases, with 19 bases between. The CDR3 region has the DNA TGTGCCAGCAGCAGCAGCACCGTAACAGGGTCCCAGTACTTC. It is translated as CASSSSTVTGSQYF.

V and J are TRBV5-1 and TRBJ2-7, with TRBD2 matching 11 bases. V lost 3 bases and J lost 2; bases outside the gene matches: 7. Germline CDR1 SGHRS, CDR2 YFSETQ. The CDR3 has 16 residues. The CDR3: CASSWMTSGDPYEQYF. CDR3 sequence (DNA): TGCGCCAGCAGCTGGATGACTAGCGGGGACCCCTACGAGCAGTACTTC.

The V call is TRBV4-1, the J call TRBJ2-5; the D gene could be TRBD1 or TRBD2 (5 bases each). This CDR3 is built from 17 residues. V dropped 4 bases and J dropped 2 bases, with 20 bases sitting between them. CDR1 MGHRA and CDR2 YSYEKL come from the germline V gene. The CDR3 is CASSRLGTGTVQETQYF. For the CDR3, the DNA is TGCGCCAGCAGCCGCCTTGGCACCGGGACGGTGCAAGAGACCCAGTACTTC.

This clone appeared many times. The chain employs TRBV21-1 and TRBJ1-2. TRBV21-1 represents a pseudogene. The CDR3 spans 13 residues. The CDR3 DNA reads TGTGCCACCGCCACAATGTCCGCGAATGGCTACACCTTC. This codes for CATATMSANGYTF.

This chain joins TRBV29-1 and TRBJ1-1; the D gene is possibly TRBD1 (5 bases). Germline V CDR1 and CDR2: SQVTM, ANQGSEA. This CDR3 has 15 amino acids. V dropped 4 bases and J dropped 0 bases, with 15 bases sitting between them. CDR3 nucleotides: TGCAGCGTTGGGGGCCAGGGAATGATGAACACTGAAGCTTTCTTT. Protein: CSVGGQGMMNTEAFF.

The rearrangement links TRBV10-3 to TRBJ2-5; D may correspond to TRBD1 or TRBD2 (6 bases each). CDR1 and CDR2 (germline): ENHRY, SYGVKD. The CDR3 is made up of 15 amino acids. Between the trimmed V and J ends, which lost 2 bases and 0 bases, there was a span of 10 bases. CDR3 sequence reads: CAISERGTHQETQYF. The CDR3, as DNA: TGTGCCATCAGTGAGCGGGGGACACACCAAGAGACCCAGTACTTC.

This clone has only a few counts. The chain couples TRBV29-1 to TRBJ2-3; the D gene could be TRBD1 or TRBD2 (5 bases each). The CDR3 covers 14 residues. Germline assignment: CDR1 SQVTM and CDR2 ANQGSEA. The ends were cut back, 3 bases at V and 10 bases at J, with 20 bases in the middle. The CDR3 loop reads CSVDPGRRNVAQYF. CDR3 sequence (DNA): TGCAGCGTTGATCCGGGGCGCAGGAACGTAGCGCAGTATTTT.

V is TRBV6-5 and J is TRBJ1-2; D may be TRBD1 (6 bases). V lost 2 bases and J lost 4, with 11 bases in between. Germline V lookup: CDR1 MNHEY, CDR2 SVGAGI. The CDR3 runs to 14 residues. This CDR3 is CASSYTNRVYGYTF. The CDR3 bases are TGTGCCAGCAGTTACACCAACAGGGTCTATGGCTACACCTTC.

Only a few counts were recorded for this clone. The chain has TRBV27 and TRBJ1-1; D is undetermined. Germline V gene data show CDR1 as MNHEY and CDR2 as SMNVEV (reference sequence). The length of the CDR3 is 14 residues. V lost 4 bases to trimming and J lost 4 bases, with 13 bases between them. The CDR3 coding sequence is TGTGCCAGCAGTTCTTGGCAGTCAGCCACTGAAGCTTTCTTT. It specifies CASSSWQSATEAFF.

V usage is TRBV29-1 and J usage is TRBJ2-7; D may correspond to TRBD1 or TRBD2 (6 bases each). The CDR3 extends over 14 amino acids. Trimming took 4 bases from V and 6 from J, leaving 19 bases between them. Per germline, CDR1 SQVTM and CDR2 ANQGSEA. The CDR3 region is CSVGQVGLQGEQYF. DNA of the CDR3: TGCAGCGTTGGACAGGTGGGACTTCAGGGCGAGCAGTACTTC.

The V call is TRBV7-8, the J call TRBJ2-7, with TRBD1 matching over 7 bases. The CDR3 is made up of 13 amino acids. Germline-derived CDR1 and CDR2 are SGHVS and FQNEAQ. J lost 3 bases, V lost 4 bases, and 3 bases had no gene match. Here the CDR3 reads CASSSTGSYEQYF. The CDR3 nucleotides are TGTGCCAGCAGCTCGACAGGGAGCTACGAGCAGTACTTC.

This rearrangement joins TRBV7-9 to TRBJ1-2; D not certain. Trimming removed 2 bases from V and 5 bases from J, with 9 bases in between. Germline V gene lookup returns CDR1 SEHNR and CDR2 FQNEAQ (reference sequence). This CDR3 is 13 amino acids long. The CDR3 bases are TGTGCCAGCAGCTTAAGGGCGGATTATGGCTACACCTTC. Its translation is CASSLRADYGYTF.

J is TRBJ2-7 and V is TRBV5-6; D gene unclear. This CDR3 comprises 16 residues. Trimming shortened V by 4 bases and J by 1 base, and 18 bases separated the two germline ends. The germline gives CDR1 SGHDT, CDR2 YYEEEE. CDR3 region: CASSPPTLADSYEQYF. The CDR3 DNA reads TGTGCCAGCAGCCCCCCGACACTCGCCGATTCCTACGAGCAGTACTTC.

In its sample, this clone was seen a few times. The CDR3 here is CASSLSGQGNTEAFF. As DNA, the CDR3 is TGCGCCAGCAGCTTGTCGGGACAGGGTAACACTGAAGCTTTCTTT. The chain employs TRBV5-1 and TRBJ1-1, with 9 positions matching TRBD1. Germline V gene sequence: CDR1 SGHRS, CDR2 YFSETQ. The CDR3 sequence is 15 residues long. V gave up 1 base and J gave up 2 bases; unmatched junction bases: 3.

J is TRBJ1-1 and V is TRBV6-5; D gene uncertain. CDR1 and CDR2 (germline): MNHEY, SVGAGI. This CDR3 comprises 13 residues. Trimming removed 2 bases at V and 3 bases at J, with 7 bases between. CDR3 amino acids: CASSYGRDTEAFF. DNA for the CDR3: TGTGCCAGCAGTTACGGGCGGGACACTGAAGCTTTCTTT.

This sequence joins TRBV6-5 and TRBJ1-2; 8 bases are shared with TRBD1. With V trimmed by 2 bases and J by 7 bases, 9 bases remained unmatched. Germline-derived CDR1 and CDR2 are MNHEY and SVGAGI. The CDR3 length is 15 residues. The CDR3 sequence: CASSYNPGQAGGYTF. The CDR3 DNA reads TGTGCCAGCAGTTACAATCCGGGACAGGCGGGTGGCTACACCTTC.

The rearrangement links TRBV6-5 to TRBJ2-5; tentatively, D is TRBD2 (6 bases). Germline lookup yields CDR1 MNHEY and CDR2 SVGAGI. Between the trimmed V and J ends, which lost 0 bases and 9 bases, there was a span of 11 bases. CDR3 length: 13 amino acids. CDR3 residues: CASSYSGTPPQYF. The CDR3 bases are TGTGCCAGCAGTTACTCCGGGACTCCACCCCAGTACTTC.

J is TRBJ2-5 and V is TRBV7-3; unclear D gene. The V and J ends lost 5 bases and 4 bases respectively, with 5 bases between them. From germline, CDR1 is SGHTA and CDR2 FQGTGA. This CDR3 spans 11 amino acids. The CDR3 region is CASSATETQYF. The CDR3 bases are TGTGCCAGCAGCGCAACAGAGACCCAGTACTTC.

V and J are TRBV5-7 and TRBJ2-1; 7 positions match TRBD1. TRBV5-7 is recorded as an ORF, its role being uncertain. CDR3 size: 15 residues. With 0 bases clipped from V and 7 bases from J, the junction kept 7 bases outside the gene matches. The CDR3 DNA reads TGTGCCAGCAGCTTGGCCCCAACCAGGGGGAATGAGCAGTTCTTC. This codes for CASSLAPTRGNEQFF.

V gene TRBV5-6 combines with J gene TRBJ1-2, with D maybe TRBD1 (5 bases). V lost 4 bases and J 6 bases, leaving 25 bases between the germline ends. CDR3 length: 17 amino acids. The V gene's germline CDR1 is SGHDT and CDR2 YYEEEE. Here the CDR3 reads CASSQKGAWFKGDGYTF. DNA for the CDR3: TGTGCCAGCAGCCAGAAAGGGGCATGGTTCAAAGGGGATGGCTACACCTTC. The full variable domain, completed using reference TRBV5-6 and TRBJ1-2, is DAGVTQSPTHLIKTRGQQVTLRCSPKSGHDTVSWYQQALGQGPQFIFQYYEEEERQRGNFPDRFSGHQFPNYSSELNVNALLLGDSALYLCASSQKGAWFKGDGYTFGSGTRLTVV.

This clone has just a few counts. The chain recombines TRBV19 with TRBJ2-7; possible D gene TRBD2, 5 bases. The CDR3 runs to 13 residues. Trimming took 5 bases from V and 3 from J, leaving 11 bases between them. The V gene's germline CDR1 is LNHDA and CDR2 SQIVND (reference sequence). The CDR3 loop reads CASSLDGGYEQYF. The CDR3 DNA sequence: TGTGCCAGTAGTCTGGACGGAGGCTACGAGCAGTACTTC.

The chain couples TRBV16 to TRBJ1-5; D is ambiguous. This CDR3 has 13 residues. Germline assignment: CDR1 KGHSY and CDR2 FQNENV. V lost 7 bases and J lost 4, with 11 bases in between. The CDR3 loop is CASTHLWNQPQHF. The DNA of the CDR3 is TGTGCCAGCACCCACCTGTGGAATCAGCCCCAGCATTTT.

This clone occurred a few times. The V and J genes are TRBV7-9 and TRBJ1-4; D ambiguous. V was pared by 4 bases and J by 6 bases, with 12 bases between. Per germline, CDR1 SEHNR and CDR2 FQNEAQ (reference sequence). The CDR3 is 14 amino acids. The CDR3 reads CASSSRGEDEKLFF. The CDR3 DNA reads TGTGCCAGCAGCTCTCGGGGAGAGGATGAAAAACTGTTTTTT.

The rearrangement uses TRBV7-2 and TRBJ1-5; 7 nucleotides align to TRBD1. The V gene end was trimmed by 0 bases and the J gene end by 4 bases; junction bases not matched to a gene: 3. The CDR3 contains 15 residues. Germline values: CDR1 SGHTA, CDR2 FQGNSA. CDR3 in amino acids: CASSLAHRGNQPQHF. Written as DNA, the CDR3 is TGTGCCAGCAGCTTAGCCCACAGGGGAAATCAGCCCCAGCATTTT.

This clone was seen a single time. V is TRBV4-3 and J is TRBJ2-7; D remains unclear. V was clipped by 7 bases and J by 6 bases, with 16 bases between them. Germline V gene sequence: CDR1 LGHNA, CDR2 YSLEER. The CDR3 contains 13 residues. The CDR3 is CASKVFPPVEQYF. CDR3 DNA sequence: TGCGCCAGCAAGGTCTTCCCTCCCGTCGAGCAGTACTTC.

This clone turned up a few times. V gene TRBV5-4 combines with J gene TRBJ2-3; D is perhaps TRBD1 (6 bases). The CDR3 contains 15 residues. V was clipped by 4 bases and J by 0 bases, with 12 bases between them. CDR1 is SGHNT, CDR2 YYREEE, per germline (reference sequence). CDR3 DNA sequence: TGTGCCAGCAGCCCCGGACAGTCTAGCACAGATACGCAGTATTTT. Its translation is CASSPGQSSTDTQYF.

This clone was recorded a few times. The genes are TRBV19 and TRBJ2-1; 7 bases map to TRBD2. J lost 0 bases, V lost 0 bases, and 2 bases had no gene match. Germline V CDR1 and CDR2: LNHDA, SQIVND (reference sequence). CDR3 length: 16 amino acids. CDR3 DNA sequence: TGTGCCAGTAGTATAGATCGGGGGGTCTCCTACAATGAGCAGTTCTTC. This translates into CASSIDRGVSYNEQFF.